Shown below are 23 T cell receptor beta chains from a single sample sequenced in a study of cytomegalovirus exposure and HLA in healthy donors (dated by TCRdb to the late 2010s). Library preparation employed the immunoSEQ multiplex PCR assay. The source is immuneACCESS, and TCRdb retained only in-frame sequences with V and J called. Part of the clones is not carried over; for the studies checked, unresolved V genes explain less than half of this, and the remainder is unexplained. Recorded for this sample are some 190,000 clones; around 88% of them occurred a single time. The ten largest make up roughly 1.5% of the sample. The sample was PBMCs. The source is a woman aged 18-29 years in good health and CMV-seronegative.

CDR3 coding DNA: TGTGCCAGCAGTTCCGACCCTTCGGGTACAGATACGCAGTATTTT. It codes for CASSSDPSGTDTQYF. The genes are TRBV6-5 and TRBJ2-3; D unresolved. Between the trimmed V and J ends, which lost 4 bases and 3 bases, there was a span of 14 bases. Germline assignment: CDR1 MNHEY and CDR2 SVGAGI. CDR3 size: 15 residues.

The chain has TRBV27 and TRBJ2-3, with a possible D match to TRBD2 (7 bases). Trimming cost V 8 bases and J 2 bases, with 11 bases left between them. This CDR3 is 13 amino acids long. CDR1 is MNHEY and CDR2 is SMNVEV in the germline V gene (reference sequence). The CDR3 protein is CASAGAYTDTQYF. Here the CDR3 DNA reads TGTGCCAGCGCGGGGGCTTACACAGATACGCAGTATTTT.

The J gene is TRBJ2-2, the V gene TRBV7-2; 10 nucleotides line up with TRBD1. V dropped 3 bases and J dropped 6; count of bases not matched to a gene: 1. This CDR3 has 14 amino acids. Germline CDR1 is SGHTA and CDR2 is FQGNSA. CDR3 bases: TGTGCCAGCAGCTTGGACAGGGGGTCCGGGGAGCTGTTTTTT. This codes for CASSLDRGSGELFF.

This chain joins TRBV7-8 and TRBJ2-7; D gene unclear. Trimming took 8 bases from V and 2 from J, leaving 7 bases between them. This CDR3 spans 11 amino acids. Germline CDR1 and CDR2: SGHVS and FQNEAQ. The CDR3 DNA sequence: TGTGCCAGCGTGCTAACCTACGAGCAGTACTTC. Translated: CASVLTYEQYF.

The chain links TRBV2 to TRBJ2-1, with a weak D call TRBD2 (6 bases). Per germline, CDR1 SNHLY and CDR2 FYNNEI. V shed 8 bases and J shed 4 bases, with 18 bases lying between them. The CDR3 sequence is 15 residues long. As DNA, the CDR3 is TGTGCCAGCGCCCGGGGGTTAGCGGAATACAATGAGCAGTTCTTC. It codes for CASARGLAEYNEQFF.

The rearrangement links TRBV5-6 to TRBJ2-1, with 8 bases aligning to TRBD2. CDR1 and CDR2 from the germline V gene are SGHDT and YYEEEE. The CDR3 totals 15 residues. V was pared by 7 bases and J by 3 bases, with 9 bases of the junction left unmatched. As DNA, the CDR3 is TGTGCCAGCCGGCGGCGGGGGGCCATCTACAATGAGCAGTTCTTC. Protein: CASRRRGAIYNEQFF.

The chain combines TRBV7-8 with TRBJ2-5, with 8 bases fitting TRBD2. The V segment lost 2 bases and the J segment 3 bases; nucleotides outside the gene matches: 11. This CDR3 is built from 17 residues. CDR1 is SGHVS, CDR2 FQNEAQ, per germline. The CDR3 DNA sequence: TGTGCCAGCAGCTTACGGGCGGGGGGCACAGATAAAGAGACCCAGTACTTC. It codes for CASSLRAGGTDKETQYF.

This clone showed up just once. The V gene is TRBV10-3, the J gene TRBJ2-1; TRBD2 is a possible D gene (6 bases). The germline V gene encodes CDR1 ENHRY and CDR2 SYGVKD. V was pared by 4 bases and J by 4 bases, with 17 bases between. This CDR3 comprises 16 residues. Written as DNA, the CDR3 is TGTGCCATCAGTGGCTCTCGGTGGGAGGTGTACAATGAGCAGTTCTTC. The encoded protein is CAISGSRWEVYNEQFF.

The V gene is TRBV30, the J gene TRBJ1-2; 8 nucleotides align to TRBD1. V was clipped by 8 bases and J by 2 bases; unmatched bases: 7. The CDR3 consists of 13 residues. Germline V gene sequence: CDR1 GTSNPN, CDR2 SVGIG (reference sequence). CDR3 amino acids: CARQGAGNYGYTF. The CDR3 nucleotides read TGTGCCCGGCAGGGGGCGGGCAACTATGGCTACACCTTC. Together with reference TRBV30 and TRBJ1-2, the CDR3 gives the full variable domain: SQTIHQWPATLVQPVGSPLSLECTVEGTSNPNLYWYRQAAGRGLQLLFYSVGIGQISSEVPQNLSASRPQDRQFILSSKKLLLSDSGFYLCARQGAGNYGYTFGSGTRLTVV.

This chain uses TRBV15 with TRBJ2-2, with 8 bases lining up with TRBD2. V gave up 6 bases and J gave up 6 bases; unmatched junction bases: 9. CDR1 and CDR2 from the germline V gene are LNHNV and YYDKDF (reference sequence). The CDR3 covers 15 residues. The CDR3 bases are TGTGCCACCAGGGAGGAGGCGGGAGGTCCCGGGGAGCTGTTTTTT. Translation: CATREEAGGPGELFF.

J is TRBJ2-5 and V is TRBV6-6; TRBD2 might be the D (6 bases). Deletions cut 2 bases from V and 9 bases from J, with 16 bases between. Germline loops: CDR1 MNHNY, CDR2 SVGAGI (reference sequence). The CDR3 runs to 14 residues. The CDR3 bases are TGTGCCAGCAGTTACGCGTCGGATGAGCGGGCCCAGTACTTC. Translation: CASSYASDERAQYF.

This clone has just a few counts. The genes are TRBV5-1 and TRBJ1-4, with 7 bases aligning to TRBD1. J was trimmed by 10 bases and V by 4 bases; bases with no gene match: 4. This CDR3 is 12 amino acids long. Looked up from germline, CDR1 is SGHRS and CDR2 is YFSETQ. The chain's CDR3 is CASSGRTGKLFF. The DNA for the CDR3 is TGCGCCAGCAGCGGTAGGACAGGAAAACTGTTTTTT.

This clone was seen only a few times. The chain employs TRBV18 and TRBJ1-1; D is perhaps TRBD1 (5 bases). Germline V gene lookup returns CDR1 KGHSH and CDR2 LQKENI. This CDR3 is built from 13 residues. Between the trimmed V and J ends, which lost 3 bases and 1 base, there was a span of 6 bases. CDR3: CASSPQGNTEAFF. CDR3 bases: TGTGCCAGCTCACCGCAGGGGAACACTGAAGCTTTCTTT.

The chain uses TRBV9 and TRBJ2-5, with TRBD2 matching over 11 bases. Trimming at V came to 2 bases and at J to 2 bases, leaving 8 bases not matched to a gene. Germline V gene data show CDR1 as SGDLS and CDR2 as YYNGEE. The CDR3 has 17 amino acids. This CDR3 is CASSVSASGGRQETQYF. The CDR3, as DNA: TGTGCCAGCAGCGTGTCGGCTAGCGGGGGGAGGCAAGAGACCCAGTACTTC.

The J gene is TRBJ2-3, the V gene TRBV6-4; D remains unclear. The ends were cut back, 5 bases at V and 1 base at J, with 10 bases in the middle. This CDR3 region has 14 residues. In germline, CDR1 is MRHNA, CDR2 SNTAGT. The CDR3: CASSLAVGTDTQYF. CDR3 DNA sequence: TGTGCCAGCAGTTTAGCTGTGGGCACAGATACGCAGTATTTT.

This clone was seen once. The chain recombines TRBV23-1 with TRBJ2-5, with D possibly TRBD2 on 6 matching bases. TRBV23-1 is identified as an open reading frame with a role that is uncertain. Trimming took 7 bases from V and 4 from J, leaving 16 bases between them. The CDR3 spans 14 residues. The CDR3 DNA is TGCGCCAGCACCCCACCGGGGCGGGGAGAGACCCAGTACTTC. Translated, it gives CASTPPGRGETQYF.

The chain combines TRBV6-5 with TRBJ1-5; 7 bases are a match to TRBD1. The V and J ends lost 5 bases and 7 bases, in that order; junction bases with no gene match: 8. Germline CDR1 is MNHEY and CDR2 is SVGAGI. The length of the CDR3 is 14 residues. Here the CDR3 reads CASSQTGYGQPQHF. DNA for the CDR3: TGTGCCAGCAGTCAGACAGGGTACGGACAGCCCCAGCATTTT.

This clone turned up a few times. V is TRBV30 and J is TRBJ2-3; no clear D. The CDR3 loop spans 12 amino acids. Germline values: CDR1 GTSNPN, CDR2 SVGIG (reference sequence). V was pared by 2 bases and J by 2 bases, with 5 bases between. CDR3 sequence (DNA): TGTGCCTGGAGTCCCCTCACAGATACGCAGTATTTT. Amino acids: CAWSPLTDTQYF.

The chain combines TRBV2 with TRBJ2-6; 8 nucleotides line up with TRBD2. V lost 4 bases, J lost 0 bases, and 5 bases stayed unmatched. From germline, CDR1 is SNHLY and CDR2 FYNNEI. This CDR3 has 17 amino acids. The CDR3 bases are TGTGCCAGCAGTGGCGGGGGGAGGGACTCTGGGGCCAACGTCCTGACTTTC. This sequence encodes CASSGGGRDSGANVLTF.

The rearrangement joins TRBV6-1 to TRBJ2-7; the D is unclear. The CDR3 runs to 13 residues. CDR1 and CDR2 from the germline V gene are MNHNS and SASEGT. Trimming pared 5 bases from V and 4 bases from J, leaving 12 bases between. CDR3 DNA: TGTGCCAGCAGTCAGACATACCGATACGAGCAGTACTTC. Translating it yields CASSQTYRYEQYF.

CDR3 nucleotide sequence: TGTGCCAGCAGCTTCTTAGCGGGAGTAGTGGGGACCCAGTACTTC. As protein: CASSFLAGVVGTQYF. This chain joins TRBV7-2 and TRBJ2-5, with 9 nucleotides matching TRBD2. Germline V gene sequence: CDR1 SGHTA, CDR2 FQGNSA. The CDR3 is made up of 15 amino acids. Losses at the gene ends were 3 bases for V and 7 bases for J; bases not matched to a gene: 9.

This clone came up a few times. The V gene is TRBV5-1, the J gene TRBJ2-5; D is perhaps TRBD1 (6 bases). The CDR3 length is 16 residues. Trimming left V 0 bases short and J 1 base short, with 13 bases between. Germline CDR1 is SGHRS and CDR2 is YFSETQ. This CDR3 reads CASSLGVGATQETQYF. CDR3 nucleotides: TGCGCCAGCAGCTTGGGGGTGGGGGCTACCCAAGAGACCCAGTACTTC.

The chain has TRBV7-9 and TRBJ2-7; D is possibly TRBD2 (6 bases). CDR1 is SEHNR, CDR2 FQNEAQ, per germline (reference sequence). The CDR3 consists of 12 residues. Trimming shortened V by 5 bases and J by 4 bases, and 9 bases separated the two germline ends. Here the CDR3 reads CASSPAGYEQYF. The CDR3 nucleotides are TGTGCCAGCAGCCCAGCGGGTTACGAGCAGTACTTC.